This entry lists 25 T cell receptor beta chains sequenced from one sample in a study of T cells in Graves' hyperthyroidism and ophthalmopathy (dated by TCRdb to between 2017 and 2020). To prepare the library, multiplex PCR was applied. Data came from an Illumina HiSeq 2000. The TCR beta CDR3 regions were amplified from RNA transcripts. The first round of RT-PCR for the TCR CDR3 was performed with the HTBI primer set and the Qiagen OneStep RT-PCR kit. Through fastp at Q25 and MiXCR, TCRdb rebuilt clones from the public reads, retaining in-frame beta chains. Every entry covers one CDR3 protein and lists the most common genes and DNA from its rows. This sample comprises a few hundred thousand distinct CDR3 sequences, more than 15% of them detected only once. In total, the top ten clones hold less than 3.5% of the sample. The sample was blood. These receptors were taken from a woman aged 40 to 49 with Graves' ophthalmopathy.

The chain links TRBV28 to TRBJ1-5; tentatively, D is TRBD1 (5 bases). With 5 bases removed from V and 3 bases from J, the gap between germline ends came to 14 bases. The CDR3 contains 15 residues. Looked up from germline, CDR1 is MDHEN and CDR2 is SYDVKM. CDR3 in amino acids: CASSRGKQANQPQHF. The CDR3 nucleotides are TGTGCCAGCAGTCGCGGGAAACAGGCCAATCAGCCCCAGCATTTT.

This clonotype was found many times. The rearrangement joins TRBV28 to TRBJ1-1; D is possibly TRBD1 (5 bases). V lost 3 bases, J lost 4 bases, and 15 bases lay in between. This CDR3 has 15 amino acids. Germline assignment: CDR1 MDHEN and CDR2 SYDVKM. DNA of the CDR3: TGTGCCAGCAGTTTTAGGGGTCGGGGGGTCACTGAAGCTTTCTTT. Amino acids: CASSFRGRGVTEAFF.

Worth noting for this clonotype: This could be a read error, since a much larger clone is one nucleotide away. V and J are TRBV28 and TRBJ2-7; 7 bases match TRBD2. The J call may be in error: the DNA end matches TRBJ2-1 better. Looked up from germline, CDR1 is MDHEN and CDR2 is SYDVKM. There are 14 residues in the CDR3. CDR3 loop: CASSLLAVPYEQFF. CDR3 DNA: TGTGCCAGCAGTTTACTAGCGGTACCCTACGAGCAGTTCTTC.

In its sample, this clonotype was seen a few times. This chain links TRBV27 with TRBJ1-3; D might be TRBD1 (5 bases). V was clipped by 8 bases and J by 0 bases, with 14 bases between them. CDR3 size: 15 residues. Germline V gene data show CDR1 as MNHEY and CDR2 as SMNVEV (reference sequence). The CDR3 region is CASRGGFRSGNTIYF. DNA for the CDR3: TGTGCCAGCCGGGGGGGGTTCCGCTCTGGAAACACCATATATTTT.

Notes on this clonotype: A much larger clone sits a single nucleotide away, making a read error possible. This chain joins TRBV18 and TRBJ1-6; D uncertain. The length of the CDR3 is 14 residues. CDR1 is KGHSH, CDR2 LQKENI, per germline. The CDR3 protein is CASSPEGRDSPPHF. The CDR3 DNA reads as TGTGCCAGCTCACCAGAGGGTAGGGATTCACCCCCCCACTTT.

This clonotype turned up a few times. The rearrangement joins TRBV30 to TRBJ1-2, with a tentative D call TRBD1 (5 bases). Deletions cut 4 bases from V and 8 bases from J, with 20 bases between. The germline CDR1 and CDR2 sequences are GTSNPN and SVGIG (reference sequence). CDR3 length: 14 amino acids. The CDR3 spells CAWTPAGWWQGYTF. As DNA, the CDR3 is TGTGCCTGGACTCCTGCAGGGTGGTGGCAAGGCTACACCTTC.

This clonotype came up many times. CDR3 amino acids: CASSLAGLGTDTQYF. The CDR3 bases are TGTGCCAGCAGCCTCGCGGGACTTGGGACAGATACGCAGTATTTT. The J gene is TRBJ2-3, the V gene TRBV7-6; D is perhaps TRBD2 (6 bases). From germline, CDR1 is SGHVS and CDR2 FNYEAQ. Trimming pared 5 bases from V and 3 bases from J, leaving 15 bases between. The CDR3 has 15 residues.

For this clonotype: A much larger clonotype is one base distant, so this may be a read error. This chain joins TRBV2 and TRBJ1-5, with TRBD1 identical over 7 bases. The J segment lost 9 bases and the V segment lost 8 bases, leaving 10 bases of the junction unmatched. This CDR3 has 13 residues. Germline assignment: CDR1 SNHLY and CDR2 FYNNEI. CDR3 DNA sequence: TGTGCCAGCGGTGTCCGACAGGGTCGGCCCCAGCATTTT. It codes for CASGVRQGRPQHF. The full variable domain, completed using reference TRBV2 and TRBJ1-5, is EPEVTQTPSHQVTQMGQEVILRCVPISNHLYFYWYRQILGQKVEFLVSFYNNEISEKSEIFDDQFSVERPDGSNFTLKIRSTKLEDSAMYFCASGVRQGRPQHFGDGTRLSIL.

This clonotype was counted only a few times. This chain uses TRBV6-1 with TRBJ2-1; the match to TRBD2 covers 11 bases. J gave up 7 bases and V 4 bases, and 3 bases lay outside the gene matches. CDR3 length: 14 residues. From germline, CDR1 is MNHNS and CDR2 SASEGT. The CDR3 protein is CASSVAGGHNEQFF. The CDR3 DNA reads as TGTGCCAGCAGTGTAGCGGGGGGGCATAATGAGCAGTTCTTC.

This clonotype has a handful of counts. The gene calls are TRBV11-2 and TRBJ1-3, with D possibly matching TRBD1 (6 bases). This CDR3 has 15 residues. Trimming removed 4 bases at V and 0 bases at J, with 10 bases between. From germline, CDR1 is SGHAT and CDR2 FQNNGV. The CDR3 nucleotides read TGTGCCAGCAGCTCGGGACAAAACTCTGGAAACACCATATATTTT. It specifies CASSSGQNSGNTIYF. The entire variable domain, with the rest obtained from reference TRBV11-2 and TRBJ1-3, is as follows: EAGVAQSPRYKIIEKRQSVAFWCNPISGHATLYWYQQILGQGPKLLIQFQNNGVVDDSQLPKDRFSAERLKGVDSTLKIQPAKLEDSAVYLCASSSGQNSGNTIYFGEGSWLTVV.

This clonotype was detected a few times. The chain has TRBV20-1 and TRBJ1-2, with 8 bases identical to TRBD1. The CDR3 length is 13 residues. Per germline, CDR1 DFQATT and CDR2 SNEGSKA (reference sequence). After removal of 5 bases from V and 8 bases from J, the junction contained 10 bases not matched to a gene. CDR3 nucleotides: TGCAGTGCTTCAAGGACAGGGAGTGGCGGCTACACCTTC. Its translation is CSASRTGSGGYTF.

This clonotype showed up just a few times. The chain combines TRBV7-9 with TRBJ1-1, with D possibly being TRBD1 (6 bases). CDR1 is SEHNR and CDR2 is FQNEAQ in the germline V gene (reference sequence). Between the trimmed V and J ends, which lost 6 bases and 3 bases, there was a span of 14 bases. This CDR3 contains 14 residues. The CDR3 region is CASRNRVTDTEAFF. In DNA form, the CDR3 reads TGTGCCAGCAGGAACAGGGTGACGGACACTGAAGCTTTCTTT.

This clonotype was counted between two and nine times. V gene TRBV15 combines with J gene TRBJ1-5, with D perhaps TRBD1 (5 bases). CDR3 size: 12 residues. Germline-derived CDR1 and CDR2 are LNHNV and YYDKDF (reference sequence). Trimming cost V 5 bases and J 12 bases, with 14 bases left between them. The CDR3 bases are TGTGCCACCAGCCCGATCGGAGGGGTCCAGCATTTT. Translating gives CATSPIGGVQHF. The full variable domain, in which reference TRBV15 and TRBJ1-5 provide the parts outside the CDR3, is DAMVIQNPRYQVTQFGKPVTLSCSQTLNHNVMYWYQQKSSQAPKLLFHYYDKDFNNEADTPDNFQSRRPNTSFCFLDIRSPGLGDTAMYLCATSPIGGVQHFGDGTRLSIL.

The V gene is TRBV5-1, the J gene TRBJ2-6; D is unclear. Germline V CDR1 and CDR2: SGHRS, YFSETQ. The CDR3 is 17 residues long. The V and J ends lost 2 bases and 2 bases respectively, with 14 bases between them. The CDR3 DNA sequence: TGCGCCAGCAGCTTCTTCGGCGTGGAGCCTGGGGCCAACGTCCTGACTTTC. Its translation: CASSFFGVEPGANVLTF.

The rearrangement links TRBV20-1 to TRBJ1-1, with D perhaps matching TRBD1 (6 bases). The CDR3 runs 14 residues. Trimming cost V 3 bases and J 2 bases, with 13 bases left between them. CDR1 DFQATT and CDR2 SNEGSKA come from the germline V gene (reference sequence). DNA for the CDR3: TGCAGTGCTAGTGAATTACAGGGAAACACTGAAGCTTTCTTT. This encodes CSASELQGNTEAFF.

The chain recombines TRBV6-1 with TRBJ1-1; D is uncertain. Germline CDR1 and CDR2: MNHNS and SASEGT. The CDR3 contains 14 residues. V was trimmed by 1 base and J by 4 bases, leaving 10 bases between them. The CDR3 DNA reads TGTGCCAGCAGTGAAGGGGAAGAGGGCACTGAAGCTTTCTTT. Translation: CASSEGEEGTEAFF.

V usage is TRBV24-1 and J usage is TRBJ2-6, with D perhaps assigned TRBD1 or TRBD2 (5 bases each). Trimming took off 7 bases at V and 12 bases at J, with 12 bases between the two ends. CDR3 length equals 12 residues. The germline V gene has CDR1 KGHDR and CDR2 SFDVKD. CDR3 loop: CATRKKGTVLTF. For the CDR3, the DNA is TGTGCCACCAGGAAGAAGGGGACCGTCCTGACTTTC.

This rearrangement joins TRBV11-3 to TRBJ2-3, with no clear D. The CDR3 covers 15 residues. CDR1 and CDR2 from the germline V gene are SGHNT and YENEEA. Trimming removed 6 bases from V and 2 bases from J, with 15 bases in between. The CDR3 here is CASRRSAAYTDTQYF. CDR3 in DNA: TGTGCCAGCAGGAGGTCGGCGGCGTACACAGATACGCAGTATTTT. The full variable domain, with the rest looked up from reference TRBV11-3 and TRBJ2-3, is EAGVVQSPRYKIIEKKQPVAFWCNPISGHNTLYWYLQNLGQGPELLIRYENEEAVDDSQLPKDRFSAERLKGVDSTLKIQPAELGDSAVYLCASRRSAAYTDTQYFGPGTRLTVL.

V is TRBV4-1 and J is TRBJ1-3; D is possibly TRBD1 (6 bases). V lost 1 base to trimming and J lost 2 bases, with 15 bases between them. There are 17 residues in the CDR3. Germline V CDR1 and CDR2: MGHRA, YSYEKL. CDR3 DNA: TGCGCCAGCAGCCAAGGGGAGGGGGGGCCTACTGGAAACACCATATATTTT. Residues: CASSQGEGGPTGNTIYF.

This clonotype was counted only a few times. This chain joins TRBV7-9 and TRBJ1-6, with TRBD1 matching over 8 bases. Trimming cost V 2 bases and J 0 bases; bases outside gene matches: 3. Germline V gene lookup returns CDR1 SEHNR and CDR2 FQNEAQ (reference sequence). The length of the CDR3 is 17 residues. This CDR3 reads CASSLRGQGSYNSPLHF. CDR3 DNA: TGTGCCAGCAGCTTACGCGGACAGGGCTCCTATAATTCACCCCTCCACTTT.

This clonotype appeared many times. V usage is TRBV18 and J usage is TRBJ2-7; possibly TRBD1 or TRBD2 for D (7 bases each). Trimming took 8 bases from V and 1 from J, leaving 12 bases between them. Per germline, CDR1 KGHSH and CDR2 LQKENI. The CDR3 contains 13 residues. The CDR3 protein is CASSGTASYEQYF. The CDR3 DNA follows: TGTGCCAGCAGCGGGACAGCTTCCTACGAGCAGTACTTC.

V and J are TRBV24-1 and TRBJ2-5; D gene unclear. V lost 0 bases and J lost 4, with 8 bases in between. This CDR3 comprises 14 residues. Germline CDR1 is KGHDR and CDR2 is SFDVKD. The CDR3 spells CATSDLDTGETQYF. In DNA form, the CDR3 reads TGTGCCACCAGTGATTTGGACACTGGAGAGACCCAGTACTTC.

This clonotype was observed a few times. V gene TRBV27 combines with J gene TRBJ2-1; D ambiguous. The CDR3 is 14 residues long. The germline V and J ends were trimmed by 2 bases and 4 bases, with 9 bases remaining between them. The V gene's germline CDR1 is MNHEY and CDR2 SMNVEV (reference sequence). The CDR3 sequence: CASSLKRLYNEQFF. The DNA for the CDR3 is TGTGCCAGCAGTTTAAAGAGATTATACAATGAGCAGTTCTTC.

In this sample, this clonotype turned up a few times. The chain employs TRBV6-1 and TRBJ1-6; 7 nucleotides match TRBD1. Unmatched junction bases numbered 16, after V lost 5 bases and J lost 9 bases. Germline loops: CDR1 MNHNS, CDR2 SASEGT. The CDR3 contains 17 residues. This CDR3 reads CASSLLQGPAEVSPLHF. The CDR3, as DNA: TGTGCCAGCAGTTTACTACAGGGGCCGGCGGAGGTTTCACCCCTCCACTTT.

The chain has TRBV5-5 and TRBJ1-6, with D maybe TRBD1 (5 bases). V shed 4 bases and J shed 7 bases, with 18 bases lying between them. This CDR3 has 16 amino acids. Germline V gives CDR1 SGHKS, CDR2 YYEKEE (reference sequence). The CDR3 loop is CASSQLPSTENSPLHF. The CDR3 DNA sequence: TGTGCCAGCAGCCAGCTCCCCTCGACAGAGAATTCACCCCTCCACTTT.